This T cell receptor (beta chain) was observed in a study of human T cells and chemical hapten exposure. Study at large: For the roughly 26-week duration of the study, patients were given weekly doses of diphenylcyclopropenone on the scalp. Diagnoses of alopecia areata, totalis or universalis occurred in mostly female patients.

Germline CDR1 reads SGHTA; CDR2 reads FQGNSA. Trimming took off 6 bases at V and 4 bases at J, with 25 bases between the two ends. This CDR3 is 17 amino acids long. This clonotype was seen at least ten times. TCRdb re-called the RACE reads through MiXCR, storing one row per CDR3 protein. The sample consists of 380,000 or so distinct CDR3 sequences, roughly 6% of them appearing once. Time point described: pre-sensitization, week 0. The treatment denotes: therapeutic diphenylcyclopropenone sensitization with weekly scalp DPC. Investigators collected blood before applying each patch test. This receptor was taken from a woman younger than 35 with alopecia areata. Some clones in this sample may be carry-over from other donors' samples. The chain carries TRBV7-2 and TRBJ2-7; tentatively, D is TRBD1 (5 bases). The sequencing used whole blood, collected in connection with sensitization to the hapten diphenylcyclopropenone (DPC). CDR3 sequence (DNA): TGTGCCAGCAGTTACCCCCGGTCGTCAGGGAAAGGGTACGAGCAGTACTTC. Amino acid sequence: CASSYPRSSGKGYEQYF.